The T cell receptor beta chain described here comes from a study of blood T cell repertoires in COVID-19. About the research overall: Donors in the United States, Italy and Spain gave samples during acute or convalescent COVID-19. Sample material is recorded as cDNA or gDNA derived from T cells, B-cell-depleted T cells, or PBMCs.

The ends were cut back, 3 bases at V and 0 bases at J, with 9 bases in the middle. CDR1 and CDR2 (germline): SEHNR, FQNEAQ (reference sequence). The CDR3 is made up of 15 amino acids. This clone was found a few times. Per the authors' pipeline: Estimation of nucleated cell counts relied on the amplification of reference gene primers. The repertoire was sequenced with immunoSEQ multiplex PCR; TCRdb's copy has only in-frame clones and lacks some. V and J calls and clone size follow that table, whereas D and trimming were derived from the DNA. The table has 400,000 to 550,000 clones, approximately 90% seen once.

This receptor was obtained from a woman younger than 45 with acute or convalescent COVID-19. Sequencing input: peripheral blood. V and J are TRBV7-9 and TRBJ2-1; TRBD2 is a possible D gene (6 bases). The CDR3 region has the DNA TGTGCCAGCAGCTTCCGGGACTCCTCCTACAATGAGCAGTTCTTC. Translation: CASSFRDSSYNEQFF. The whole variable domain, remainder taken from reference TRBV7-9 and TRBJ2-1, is DTGVSQNPRHKITKRGQNVTFRCDPISEHNRLYWYRQTLGQGPEFLTYFQNEAQLEKSRLLSDRFSAERPKGSFSTLEIQRTEQGDSAMYLCASSFRDSSYNEQFFGPGTRLTVL.